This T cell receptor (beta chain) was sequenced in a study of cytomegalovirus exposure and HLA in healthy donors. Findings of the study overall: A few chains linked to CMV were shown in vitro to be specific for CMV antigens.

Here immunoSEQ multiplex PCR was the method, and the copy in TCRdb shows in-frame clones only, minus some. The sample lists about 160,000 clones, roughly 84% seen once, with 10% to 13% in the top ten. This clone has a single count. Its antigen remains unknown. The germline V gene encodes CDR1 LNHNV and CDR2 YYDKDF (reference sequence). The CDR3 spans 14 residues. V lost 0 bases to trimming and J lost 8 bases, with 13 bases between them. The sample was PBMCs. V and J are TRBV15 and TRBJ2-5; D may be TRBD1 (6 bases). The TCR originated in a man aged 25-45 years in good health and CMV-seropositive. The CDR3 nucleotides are TGTGCCACCAGCAGAGATCAGGACAGACCAACCCAGTACTTC. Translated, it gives CATSRDQDRPTQYF. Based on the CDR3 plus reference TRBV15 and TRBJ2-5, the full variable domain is DAMVIQNPRYQVTQFGKPVTLSCSQTLNHNVMYWYQQKSSQAPKLLFHYYDKDFNNEADTPDNFQSRRPNTSFCFLDIRSPGLGDTAMYLCATSRDQDRPTQYFGPGTRLLVL.